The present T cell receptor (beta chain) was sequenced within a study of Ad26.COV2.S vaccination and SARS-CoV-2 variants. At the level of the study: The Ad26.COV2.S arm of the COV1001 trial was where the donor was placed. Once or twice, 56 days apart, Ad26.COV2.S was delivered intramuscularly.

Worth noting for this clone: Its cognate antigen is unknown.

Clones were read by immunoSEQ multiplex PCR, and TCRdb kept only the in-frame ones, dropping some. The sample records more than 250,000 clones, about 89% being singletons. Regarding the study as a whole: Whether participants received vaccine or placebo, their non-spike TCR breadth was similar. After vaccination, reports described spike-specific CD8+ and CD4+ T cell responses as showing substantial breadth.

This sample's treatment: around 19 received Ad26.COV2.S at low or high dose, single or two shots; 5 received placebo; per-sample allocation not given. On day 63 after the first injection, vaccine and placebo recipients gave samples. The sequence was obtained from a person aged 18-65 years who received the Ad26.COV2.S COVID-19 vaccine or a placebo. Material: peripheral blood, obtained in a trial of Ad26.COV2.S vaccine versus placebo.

This chain's CDR3 is CASSQEQGGQPQHF. The CDR3 DNA reads TGTGCCAGCAGCCAAGAACAGGGAGGACAGCCCCAGCATTTT. The V and J genes are TRBV3-1 (or the pseudogene TRBV3-2) and TRBJ1-5; maybe TRBD1 (6 bases). This CDR3 has 14 amino acids. Germline CDR1 reads LGHDT; CDR2 reads YNNKEL (reference sequence). V lost 0 bases and J lost 7, with 10 bases in between.